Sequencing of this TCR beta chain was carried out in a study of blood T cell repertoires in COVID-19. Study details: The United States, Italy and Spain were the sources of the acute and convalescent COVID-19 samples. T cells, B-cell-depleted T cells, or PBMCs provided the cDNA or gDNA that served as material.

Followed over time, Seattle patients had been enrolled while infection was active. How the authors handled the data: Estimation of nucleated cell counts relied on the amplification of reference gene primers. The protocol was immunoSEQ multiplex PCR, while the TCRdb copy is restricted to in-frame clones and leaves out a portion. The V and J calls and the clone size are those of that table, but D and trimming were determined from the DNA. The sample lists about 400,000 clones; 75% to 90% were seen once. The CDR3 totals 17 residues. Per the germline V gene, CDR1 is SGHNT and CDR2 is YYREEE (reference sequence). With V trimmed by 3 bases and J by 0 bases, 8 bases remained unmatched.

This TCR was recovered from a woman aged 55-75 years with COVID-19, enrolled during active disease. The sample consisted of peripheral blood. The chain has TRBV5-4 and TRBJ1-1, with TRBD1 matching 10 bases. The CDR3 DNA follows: TGTGCCAGCAGCTGGGACAGGGGCGTTACTATGAACACTGAAGCTTTCTTT. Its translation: CASSWDRGVTMNTEAFF.